This T cell receptor (beta chain) appears in the sequencing data of a study of T cells in Graves' hyperthyroidism and ophthalmopathy. Notes on the study in general: In simple terms, a model built on 13 V-J features told ophthalmopathy apart from stable hyperthyroidism.

On this clonotype itself: Its antigen remains unknown.

The V gene lost 5 bases and the J gene lost 1 base, with 17 bases spanning the gap. The germline V gene encodes CDR1 SGHAT and CDR2 FQNNGV. The CDR3 consists of 16 residues. RNA transcripts were the template for amplifying TCR beta CDR3 regions. TCR CDR3 regions were first amplified by RT-PCR with HTBI primers. TCRdb processed the multiplex PCR reads anew with MiXCR; each CDR3 protein has one entry. The sample shows 750,000 to 950,000 distinct CDR3 sequences, around 39% of them seen only once. Graves' hyperthyroidism was deemed stable given no ophthalmopathy progression within 18 months. PBMCs came from more than 8.5 ml fresh peripheral blood.

The sample was blood. The chain is built from TRBV11-2 and TRBJ1-1; D is unclear. The TCR originated in a man between 18 and 35 years old with Graves' hyperthyroidism. CDR3 region: CASSHEAGGPNTEAFF. The CDR3 DNA follows: TGTGCCAGCAGCCACGAGGCTGGAGGCCCGAACACTGAAGCTTTCTTT.